Following are 16 T cell receptor beta chains from one sample sequenced in a study of cytomegalovirus exposure and HLA in healthy donors. Researchers ran the PCR with 60 Vbeta and 13 Jbeta primers. TCRdb's table, derived via immunoSEQ multiplex PCR, lists solely in-frame clones and lacks some. The table gives about 200,000 clones; the top ten clones make up approximately 6.5% of it. Sample: PBMCs. All receptors come from a man aged 25-40 years in good health and CMV-seronegative.

This rearrangement joins TRBV11-2 to TRBJ1-1; 9 bases are a match to TRBD1. The junction had 4 bases not matched to a gene; V was cut back by 4 bases and J by 4 bases. Germline CDR1 and CDR2: SGHAT and FQNNGV. The CDR3 has 14 amino acids. CDR3 loop: CASSWTGAGTEAFF. Written as DNA, the CDR3 is TGTGCCAGCAGCTGGACAGGGGCGGGCACTGAAGCTTTCTTT. Complete variable domain (other parts from reference TRBV11-2 and TRBJ1-1): EAGVAQSPRYKIIEKRQSVAFWCNPISGHATLYWYQQILGQGPKLLIQFQNNGVVDDSQLPKDRFSAERLKGVDSTLKIQPAKLEDSAVYLCASSWTGAGTEAFFGQGTRLTVV.

This sequence joins TRBV27 and TRBJ1-5, with D tentatively TRBD1 (5 bases). V gave up 3 bases and J gave up 1 base, with 10 bases separating them. The length of the CDR3 is 15 residues. Germline V gives CDR1 MNHEY, CDR2 SMNVEV (reference sequence). Here the CDR3 DNA reads TGTGCCAGCAGTTTGGCGGGGGGAAGCAATCAGCCCCAGCATTTT. Translated: CASSLAGGSNQPQHF.

CDR3 DNA: TGTGCCAGCAGTGTCGTCGGGGATGAGACCCAGTACTTC. This gives the protein CASSVVGDETQYF. The chain carries TRBV6-1 and TRBJ2-5; D possibly corresponds to TRBD2 (5 bases). This CDR3 region has 13 residues. The V gene lost 4 bases and the J gene lost 5 bases, with 11 bases spanning the gap. CDR1 is MNHNS and CDR2 is SASEGT in the germline V gene.

A remark on this clone: Likely a read error: the CDR3 ends without its conserved phenylalanine or tryptophan. The V gene is TRBV5-1, the J gene TRBJ1-1; 9 positions agree with TRBD1. The V gene end was trimmed by 2 bases and the J gene end by 4 bases; junction bases not matched to a gene: 3. This CDR3 comprises 14 residues. Germline V gene lookup returns CDR1 SGHRS and CDR2 YFSETQ. CDR3 residues: CASSLQGAFTEAFL. The CDR3 DNA sequence: TGCGCCAGCAGCTTACAGGGGGCCTTCACTGAAGCTTTCCTT.

This chain connects TRBV30 to TRBJ1-4, with 7 bases fitting TRBD1. CDR1 and CDR2 from the germline V gene are GTSNPN and SVGIG (reference sequence). The CDR3 extends over 14 amino acids. The ends lost 3 bases at V and 12 bases at J; junction bases unmatched: 13. CDR3: CAWREHRGYGELFF. CDR3 nucleotide sequence: TGTGCCTGGAGGGAGCACAGGGGTTACGGGGAACTGTTTTTT.

The genes are TRBV28 and TRBJ1-5; TRBD1 matches 7 bases. The V gene end was trimmed by 9 bases and the J gene end by 1 base; junction bases not matched to a gene: 15. The CDR3 totals 17 residues. The germline gives CDR1 MDHEN, CDR2 SYDVKM. CDR3 in DNA: TGTGCCAGTGGATCTTATATGGACAGGCGAAGCAATCAGCCCCAGCATTTT. It yields the protein CASGSYMDRRSNQPQHF.

The chain combines TRBV6-5 with TRBJ2-5, with D perhaps TRBD1 (6 bases). Germline CDR1 is MNHEY and CDR2 is SVGAGI. V was pared by 4 bases and J by 5 bases, with 17 bases between. The CDR3 is made up of 15 amino acids. Written as DNA, the CDR3 is TGTGCCAGCAGTTTTATTGACAGGCAAAGGGAGACCCAGTACTTC. Its protein product is CASSFIDRQRETQYF.

V gene TRBV7-9 combines with J gene TRBJ1-2, with 7 bases lining up with TRBD1. V gave up 2 bases and J gave up 0 bases; unmatched junction bases: 12. Germline-derived CDR1 and CDR2 are SEHNR and FQNEAQ (reference sequence). This CDR3 contains 18 residues. CDR3 protein: CASSLPKTDRQANYGYTF. The CDR3 DNA reads as TGTGCCAGCAGCTTACCTAAAACGGACAGGCAAGCTAACTATGGCTACACCTTC.

V gene TRBV10-3 combines with J gene TRBJ2-1, with D possibly matching TRBD2 (7 bases). This CDR3 contains 20 residues. V shed 0 bases and J shed 0 bases, with 21 bases lying between them. Germline-derived CDR1 and CDR2 are ENHRY and SYGVKD. This chain's CDR3 is CAISESQIRGRENSYNEQFF. DNA for the CDR3: TGTGCCATCAGTGAGTCGCAGATTAGGGGGAGGGAAAACTCCTACAATGAGCAGTTCTTC.

The rearrangement joins TRBV18 to TRBJ1-1, with D possibly TRBD1 on 5 matching bases. Germline assignment: CDR1 KGHSH and CDR2 LQKENI. Deletions cut 5 bases from V and 4 bases from J, with 17 bases between. The CDR3 is 15 amino acids. Written as DNA, the CDR3 is TGTGCCAGCTCATCGGTCACAGGATCGGGCACTGAAGCTTTCTTT. It codes for CASSSVTGSGTEAFF.

The V gene is TRBV5-1, the J gene TRBJ1-1; D not certain. V was cut by 1 base and J by 1 base, with 8 bases left in between. Germline CDR1 and CDR2: SGHRS and YFSETQ. CDR3 length: 14 amino acids. CDR3 bases: TGCGCCAGCAGCTTGCAACCAGGGAACACTGAAGCTTTCTTT. It translates to CASSLQPGNTEAFF.

The chain couples TRBV5-1 to TRBJ1-6; unclear D gene. CDR3 length: 16 amino acids. Per germline, CDR1 SGHRS and CDR2 YFSETQ. V lost 0 bases and J lost 8, with 15 bases in between. CDR3: CASSLVSGGLDSPLHF. CDR3 bases: TGCGCCAGCAGCTTGGTTTCAGGAGGGCTGGATTCACCCCTCCACTTT. Full variable domain (missing parts from reference TRBV5-1 and TRBJ1-6): KAGVTQTPRYLIKTRGQQVTLSCSPISGHRSVSWYQQTPGQGLQFLFEYFSETQRNKGNFPGRFSGRQFSNSRSEMNVSTLELGDSALYLCASSLVSGGLDSPLHFGNGTRLTVT.

The chain employs TRBV7-2 and TRBJ2-7; TRBD2 agrees at 15 bases. The germline V gene encodes CDR1 SGHTA and CDR2 FQGNSA. CDR3 length: 18 amino acids. Losses at the gene ends were 0 bases for V and 0 bases for J; bases not matched to a gene: 3. DNA for the CDR3: TGTGCCAGCAGCTTAGCCGGGACTAGCGGGGGGAGCTCCTACGAGCAGTACTTC. Its translation: CASSLAGTSGGSSYEQYF.

The chain has TRBV10-3 and TRBJ1-2; D might be TRBD1 (6 bases). Trimming left V 4 bases short and J 8 bases short, with 23 bases between. Germline CDR1 ENHRY, CDR2 SYGVKD. The CDR3 has 16 residues. CDR3 amino acids: CAISGGGRGSFYGYTF. CDR3 bases: TGTGCCATCAGTGGGGGCGGCAGGGGATCTTTCTACGGCTACACCTTC.

The CDR3 coding sequence is TGCGCCAGCAGCTACTTGGGATGGGAGACTGAAGCTTTCTTT. Its protein is CASSYLGWETEAFF. The chain employs TRBV5-1 and TRBJ1-1; no clear D. Trimming took 3 bases from V and 5 from J, leaving 14 bases between them. This CDR3 spans 14 amino acids. Germline V gene data show CDR1 as SGHRS and CDR2 as YFSETQ.

This rearrangement joins TRBV6-6 to TRBJ2-7; 9 nucleotides line up with TRBD2. V lost 10 bases and J lost 6; bases outside the gene matches: 10. This CDR3 is built from 13 residues. The germline CDR1 and CDR2 sequences are MNHNY and SVGAGI (reference sequence). The CDR3 here is CATELAGEGEQYF. CDR3 in DNA: TGTGCCACCGAGTTAGCGGGGGAGGGCGAGCAGTACTTC.